What follows are 5 T cell receptor beta chains derived from one specimen sequenced in a study of graft-versus-host responses after intestinal transplantation. Sequenced by immunoSEQ multiplex PCR; TCRdb stores in-frame clones only, minus some. The table includes about 85,000 clones, 80% to 85% detected once. Their recognized antigens are unknown. Sequenced here: unstimulated CD8+ T cells sorted from spleen or lymph node cells, sampled before intestinal transplant. Every receptor here comes from a human donor who received an intestinal transplant.

In this sample, this clone turned up once. The chain links TRBV28 to TRBJ2-7; 12 positions agree with TRBD2. After removal of 3 bases from V and 5 bases from J, the junction contained 5 bases not matched to a gene. The CDR3 sequence is 15 residues long. CDR1 MDHEN and CDR2 SYDVKM come from the germline V gene. The CDR3 DNA follows: TGTGCCAGCAGTTTTGCACTAGCGGGAGGCCACGAGCAGTACTTC. It encodes CASSFALAGGHEQYF.

This sequence joins TRBV2 and TRBJ1-1, with TRBD1 as a possible D gene (5 bases). Trimming shortened V by 4 bases and J by 4 bases, and 22 bases separated the two germline ends. Germline CDR1 and CDR2: SNHLY and FYNNEI. The CDR3 covers 17 residues. The CDR3 spells CASSAMIGTLTGTEAFF. CDR3 coding DNA: TGTGCCAGCAGTGCGATGATTGGGACGCTTACTGGCACTGAAGCTTTCTTT.

V is TRBV27 and J is TRBJ1-2, with TRBD1 as a possible D gene (5 bases). The CDR3 is made up of 12 amino acids. V lost 10 bases and J 4 bases, leaving 13 bases between the germline ends. Germline CDR1 MNHEY, CDR2 SMNVEV (reference sequence). The CDR3 DNA sequence: TGTGCCACTGGGACCATCCCCTATGGCTACACCTTC. Translated: CATGTIPYGYTF.

The chain has TRBV14 and TRBJ2-7; TRBD1 or TRBD2 may be the D gene (6 bases each). Per germline, CDR1 SGHDN and CDR2 FVKESK. V was trimmed by 4 bases and J by 4 bases, leaving 20 bases between them. The CDR3 is 16 amino acids. The CDR3 region has the DNA TGTGCCAGCAGCCCCGGAATGAGAGGGGGGTTTTACGAGCAGTACTTC. This codes for CASSPGMRGGFYEQYF.

This clone was observed a single time. This rearrangement joins TRBV4-1 to TRBJ2-3; TRBD2 agrees at 11 bases. J gave up 9 bases and V 0 bases, and 8 bases lay outside the gene matches. The CDR3 runs 16 residues. Germline V CDR1 and CDR2: MGHRA, YSYEKL. The DNA for the CDR3 is TGCGCCAGCAGCCAAGAAGGAACTAGCGGGAGTTTGACGCAGTATTTT. Its translation is CASSQEGTSGSLTQYF.